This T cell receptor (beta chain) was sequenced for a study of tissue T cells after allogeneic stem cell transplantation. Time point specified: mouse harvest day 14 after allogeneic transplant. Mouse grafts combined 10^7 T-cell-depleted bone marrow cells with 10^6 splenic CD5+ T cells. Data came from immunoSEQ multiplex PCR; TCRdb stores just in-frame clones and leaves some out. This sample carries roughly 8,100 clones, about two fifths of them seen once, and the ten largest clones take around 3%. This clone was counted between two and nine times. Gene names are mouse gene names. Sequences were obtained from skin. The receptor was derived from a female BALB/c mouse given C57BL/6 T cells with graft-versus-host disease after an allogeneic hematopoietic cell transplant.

CDR3 DNA, as far as it was read: TGTGCCAGCGGTGATGCAAGGGACAGGGACTATGCTGAGCAGTTC. Translating gives CASGDARDRDYAEQF. From start to end, the CDR3 is CASGDARDRDYAEQFF. This rearrangement joins TRBV13-2 to TRBJ2-1, with 9 nucleotides matching TRBD1. The CDR3 is cut off 1 residue early in the read; its end comes from the germline J gene. Germline CDR1 reads NNHNN; CDR2 reads SYGAGS (reference sequence). V dropped 0 bases and J dropped 2; count of bases not matched to a gene: 3. The CDR3 contains 16 residues.